This T cell receptor beta chain was recorded in a study of T cell repertoires in cytomegalovirus infection. CDR3 length: 16 residues. V lost 6 bases, J lost 0 bases, and 15 bases lay in between. CDR1 is SGHVS, CDR2 FNYEAQ, per germline. Concerning this clonotype: Its cognate antigen is unknown.

In TCRdb, the reads were re-called with MiXCR into one record per CDR3 protein. The table shows 84,000 or so distinct CDR3 sequences, with roughly 44% occurring only once. The V call is TRBV7-6, the J call TRBJ1-5; D not certain. Sample: CD8+ T cells from cultured PBMCs, taken from culture after CMV antigen stimulation. This clonotype originated in a human donor in good health (CMV status not recorded). Some clones in this sample may be carry-over from other donors' samples. The CDR3 region has the DNA TGTGCCAGCAGTTGGGCTGTCGGGGATAGCAATCAGCCCCAGCATTTT. Residues: CASSWAVGDSNQPQHF.